This T cell receptor beta chain stems from a study of T-cell reconstitution after alpha-beta-depleted transplantation in children. Trimming stripped 6 bases from V and 8 bases from J, with 13 bases between. The CDR3 extends over 12 amino acids. Germline CDR1 reads MGHDK; CDR2 reads SYGVNS. This sample's TCRbeta library carried unique molecular identifier barcodes. TCRdb re-derived calls from the PCR reads in MiXCR, one entry per CDR3 protein. The sample records roughly 500,000 distinct CDR3 sequences, over 25% being singletons. This clonotype was counted only a few times. This receptor was taken from a human donor who donated a stem cell graft to a child with aplastic anemia. The chain combines TRBV25-1 with TRBJ1-2, with unresolved D. Here the sequenced sample was PBMCs from the stem cell graft donor, taken from the stem cell graft. The CDR3 reads CASSSHPTGYTF. The CDR3 DNA reads TGTGCCAGCAGCTCCCACCCAACCGGCTACACCTTC.